The following is a T cell receptor (beta chain) sequence with its context. The antigen is not known. This sample is part of a study of response to subunit inactivated influenza vaccine. The study, taken as a whole, reports: Authors proposed each seasonal influenza vaccination draws in few new T cells.

MiXCR, run by TCRdb on the RT-PCR reads, gives a single entry per CDR3 protein. The sample holds fewer than 350,000 distinct CDR3 sequences, roughly a fifth seen once. The receptor was derived from a man between 50 and 69 years old who received an inactivated influenza vaccine. The sequenced sample was PBMCs from blood, obtained approximately 20 months after vaccination.

The CDR3 sequence is CSVGGGDEQYF. As DNA, the CDR3 is TGCAGCGTTGGGGGGGGAGACGAGCAGTACTTC. The chain recombines TRBV29-1 with TRBJ2-7; 7 bases are shared with TRBD2. CDR1 is SQVTM and CDR2 is ANQGSEA in the germline V gene. This CDR3 is built from 11 residues. The junction had 2 bases not matched to a gene; V was cut back by 4 bases and J by 5 bases.